This TCR beta chain was profiled in a study of regulatory T cells in long-lasting Graves disease. Study as a whole: Graves' cases, newly diagnosed, had used antithyroid drugs under 3 months.

As to time point: newly diagnosed GD, antithyroid drugs for less than 3 months. Construction of the TCR library relied on RNA isolated from PBMCs. This clonotype has at least ten counts. Its antigen remains unknown. The study's findings and limits: Newly diagnosed disease favored TRBV20-1 and TRBJ2-1 over persistent disease.

V shed 4 bases and J shed 4 bases, with 20 bases lying between them. The CDR3 is 16 amino acids. Germline CDR1 SGHAT, CDR2 FQNNGV. Construction of the TCR beta libraries employed iRepertoire HTBI primers in conjunction with Arm-PCR of CDR3 regions. TCRdb re-called the multiplex PCR reads through MiXCR, storing one row per CDR3 protein. The sample lists 400,000 to 450,000 distinct CDR3 sequences, 15% occurring once. This sample also appeared in a second study, on T cells in Graves' hyperthyroidism and ophthalmopathy. That investigation notes: Using the HTBI primer set, a first-round RT-PCR was run on the TCR CDR3.

The source material was peripheral blood mononuclear cells (PBMCs), sampled at new diagnosis, from a patient treated with antithyroid drugs. The gene calls are TRBV11-2 and TRBJ2-7; D is possibly TRBD2 (5 bases). This clonotype was sampled from a woman aged 25 to 39 with Graves disease. CDR3 residues: CASSSDGLGSSYEQYF. For the CDR3, the DNA is TGTGCCAGCAGCTCCGATGGCCTTGGGAGTAGTTACGAGCAGTACTTC.